This T cell receptor beta chain was captured by sequencing in a study of early T cells in non-severe SARS-CoV-2 infection. Study findings and constraints: Matches to VDJdb favored anti-spike CD8 responses and missed private and CD4 specificities.

The protocol attached unique molecular identifiers to individual cDNA molecules. TCRdb itself ran the 5' RACE reads through MiXCR, one entry per CDR3 protein. The sample lists 75,000 to 80,000 distinct CDR3 sequences; roughly a sixth were seen once. CDR1 is SQVTM and CDR2 is ANQGSEA in the germline V gene. V lost 4 bases and J 9 bases, leaving 12 bases between the germline ends. The CDR3 is made up of 11 amino acids. As regards this clonotype: Its antigen is unknown.

This chain joins TRBV29-1 and TRBJ1-2; a possible D gene is TRBD1 (5 bases). The sequenced sample consisted of whole blood. This clonotype was sampled from an adult who was a healthcare worker with PCR-confirmed SARS-CoV-2 infection or an uninfected control (not recorded which). Here the CDR3 DNA reads TGCAGCGTTGCAGGGCCCAAGAGCTACACCTTC. It codes for CSVAGPKSYTF.